This T cell receptor (beta chain) was captured by sequencing in a study of blood T cell repertoires in COVID-19. Overall study: The United States, Italy and Spain provided the acute and convalescent COVID-19 samples. T cells, B-cell-depleted T cells, or PBMCs provided the cDNA or gDNA that served as material.

TCRdb keeps only in-frame clones here, not all; method: immunoSEQ multiplex PCR. The profile covers 25,000 to 35,000 clones, with less than 80% appearing a single time and 20% to 25% taken by the ten largest. This CDR3 is 17 amino acids long. Germline trimming cut 0 bases from V and 5 bases from J; bases unmatched to any gene: 12. Per the germline V gene, CDR1 is MNHEY and CDR2 is SMNVEV (reference sequence). This sequence originates from a boy aged 2 to 10 with active or convalescent COVID-19. Specimen: peripheral blood. The chain couples TRBV27 to TRBJ1-2, with TRBD1 matching over 7 bases. This chain's CDR3 is CASSLSWTGSTRYGYTF. The CDR3 DNA is TGTGCCAGCAGTTTATCCTGGACAGGCTCCACTAGATATGGCTACACCTTC.